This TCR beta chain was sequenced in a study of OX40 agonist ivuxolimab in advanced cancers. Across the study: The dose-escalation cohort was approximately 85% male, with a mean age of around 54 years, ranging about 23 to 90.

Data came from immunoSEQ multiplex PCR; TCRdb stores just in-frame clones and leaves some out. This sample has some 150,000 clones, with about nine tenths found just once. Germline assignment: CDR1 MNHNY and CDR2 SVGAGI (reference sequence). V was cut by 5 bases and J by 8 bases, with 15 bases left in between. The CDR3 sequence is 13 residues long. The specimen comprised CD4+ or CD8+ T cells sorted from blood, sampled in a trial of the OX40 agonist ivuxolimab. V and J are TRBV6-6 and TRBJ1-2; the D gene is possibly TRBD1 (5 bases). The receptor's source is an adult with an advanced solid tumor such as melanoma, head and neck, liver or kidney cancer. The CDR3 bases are TGTGCCAGCAGTACCCCCCCCAGGGAAGGCTACACCTTC. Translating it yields CASSTPPREGYTF.